What follows describes a single T cell receptor (beta chain). Amplified TCR beta CDR3 regions derived from RNA transcripts. HTBI primers drove first-round RT-PCR of the TCR CDR3. TCRdb independently ran MiXCR on the multiplex PCR reads; one entry per CDR3 protein. Seen here are about 560,000 distinct CDR3 sequences, over 15% observed once, and the top ten hold 18%. V lost 0 bases and J lost 3, with 6 bases in between. Per the germline V gene, CDR1 is MNHNS and CDR2 is SASEGT. The CDR3 loop spans 14 amino acids. This sample was taken from a study of T cells in Graves' hyperthyroidism and ophthalmopathy. In making diagnoses, clinical symptoms, serum thyroxine and TRAb, thyroid ultrasound and orbital computed tomography were all used.

This rearrangement joins TRBV6-1 to TRBJ1-5; no clear D. The clonotype was recovered from a woman aged 18-29 years with Graves' hyperthyroidism. Sample: blood. The chain's CDR3 is CASSEAGINQPQHF. DNA of the CDR3: TGTGCCAGCAGTGAAGCGGGCATCAATCAGCCCCAGCATTTT.